Listed below are T cell receptor beta chains from one sample, sequenced in a study of blood T cell repertoires in COVID-19. The protocol was immunoSEQ multiplex PCR, while the TCRdb copy is restricted to in-frame clones and leaves out a portion. The sample has 300,000 to 400,000 clones, approximately 90% seen once; the top ten hold more than 1%. Specimen: PBMCs or T cells enriched from blood (not recorded which). The source is a woman between 18 and 29 years old who had recovered from COVID-19. CDR3s include the opening cysteine and the closing phenylalanine or tryptophan. A D gene is named only where the DNA matches it firmly. Expanded clones get a size class; other rows say once, few or many, or leave the size out.

10	TRBV2	TRBJ1-1	once	.	CAIDRREAFF	TGTGCCATTGACAGGCGCGAAGCTTTCTTT
13	TRBV29-1	TRBJ1-2	.	.	CSVEGQAGYGYTF	TGCAGCGTTGAAGGTCAGGCGGGCTATGGCTACACCTTC
13	TRBV30	TRBJ2-1	once	.	CAWSVITRNEQFF	TGTGCCTGGAGTGTAATCACACGAAATGAGCAGTTCTTC
16	TRBV7-2	TRBJ2-3	.	.	CASSVTGRRRTDTQYF	TGTGCCAGCAGCGTCACAGGGCGACGACGCACAGATACGCAGTATTTT
16	TRBV10-1	TRBJ2-2	.	.	CASSSGVMMNTGELFF	TGCGCCAGCAGCTCGGGGGTCATGATGAACACCGGGGAGCTGTTTTTT
12	TRBV30	TRBJ2-7	once	.	CAWSVTGYEQYF	TGTGCCTGGAGTGTAACGGGTTACGAGCAGTACTTC
16	TRBV9	TRBJ2-3	.	.	CASSVVVSGGGDTQYF	TGTGCCAGCAGCGTAGTGGTTTCGGGGGGCGGGGATACGCAGTATTTT
15	TRBV7-9	TRBJ2-5	.	.	CASSRRGESQETQYF	TGTGCCAGCAGCCGACGCGGAGAGTCACAAGAGACCCAGTACTTC
15	TRBV7-9	TRBJ2-1	.	.	CASSLLRQGQGEQFF	TGTGCCAGCAGCTTGTTAAGGCAGGGCCAAGGTGAGCAGTTCTTC
19	TRBV10-3	TRBJ1-6	once	.	CAISESIVRSGQYNSPLHF	TGTGCCATCAGTGAGTCGATCGTACGTTCAGGACAATATAATTCACCCCTCCACTTT
16	TRBV5-4	TRBJ2-1	.	.	CASSLAWALSYNEQFF	TGTGCCAGCAGCTTGGCGTGGGCCCTCTCCTACAATGAGCAGTTCTTC
15	TRBV5-1	TRBJ1-1	.	TRBD1	CASSLARGLNTEAFF	TGCGCCAGCAGCTTGGCAAGGGGGCTCAACACTGAAGCTTTCTTT
14	TRBV7-9	TRBJ1-1	.	.	CASSSGLNSTRAFF	TGTGCCAGCAGCTCTGGTCTCAATTCCACTAGGGCTTTCTTT
15	TRBV29-1	TRBJ2-3	.	TRBD2	CSVGTSGGGTDTQYF	TGCAGCGTTGGGACTAGCGGGGGGGGCACAGATACGCAGTATTTT
12	TRBV3-1/TRBV3-2	TRBJ1-4	.	.	CASSQLDEKLFF	TGTGCCAGCAGCCAACTCGATGAAAAACTGTTTTTT
17	TRBV5-4	TRBJ2-3	.	TRBD2	CASSFRTTSGSTDTQYF	TGTGCCAGCAGCTTCCGGACGACTAGCGGATCCACAGATACGCAGTATTTT
15	TRBV6-5	TRBJ1-2	.	TRBD1	CASSYSQGVTYGYTF	TGTGCCAGCAGTTATTCGCAGGGGGTAACATATGGCTACACCTTC
14	TRBV6-5	TRBJ2-2	.	TRBD2	CASSYGGGGGELFF	TGTGCCAGCAGTTACGGCGGGGGGGGCGGGGAGCTGTTTTTT
13	TRBV6-5	TRBJ1-2	many	.	CASSTTGNYGYTF	TGTGCCAGCAGTACCACAGGAAACTATGGCTACACCTTC
15	TRBV6-5	TRBJ1-3	.	TRBD1	CASRPTGGPGNTIYF	TGTGCCAGCAGGCCTACAGGGGGACCTGGAAACACCATATATTTT
16	TRBV7-2	TRBJ2-7	once	TRBD1	CASSLARDSKTYEQYF	TGTGCCAGCAGCTTAGCGAGGGACAGCAAAACCTACGAGCAGTACTTC
13	TRBV27	TRBJ2-5	.	.	CASSFRVQETQYF	TGTGCCAGCAGTTTCCGGGTCCAAGAGACCCAGTACTTC
18	TRBV12-5	TRBJ1-1	.	.	CASGPQKEPRNMNTEAFF	TGTGCTAGTGGACCCCAAAAAGAGCCGAGGAACATGAACACTGAAGCTTTCTTT
16	TRBV2	TRBJ2-5	.	TRBD2	CASSEILAGGQETQYF	TGTGCCAGCAGTGAGATTCTCGCGGGGGGACAAGAGACCCAGTACTTC
15	TRBV6-1	TRBJ1-3	.	TRBD1	CASSEARGTGTTIYF	TGTGCCAGCAGTGAAGCGCGAGGGACAGGGACCACCATATATTTT
14	TRBV6-5	TRBJ2-1	.	.	CASRKRDRNNEQFF	TGTGCCAGCAGGAAGAGAGACAGGAACAATGAGCAGTTCTTC
13	TRBV19	TRBJ1-5	.	.	CASRVQGNQPQHF	TGTGCCAGTAGGGTCCAGGGCAATCAGCCCCAGCATTTT
14	TRBV3-1/TRBV3-2	TRBJ1-2	.	TRBD1	CASTYDRANYGYTF	TGTGCCAGCACCTACGACAGGGCTAACTATGGCTACACCTTC
16	TRBV6-5	TRBJ1-3	.	TRBD1	CASSYYSGQSGNTIYF	TGTGCCAGCAGTTACTACTCGGGACAGTCTGGAAACACCATATATTTT
15	TRBV11-3	TRBJ2-7	.	TRBD1	CASSPGTGRTYEQYF	TGTGCCAGCAGCCCCGGGACAGGGAGGACCTACGAGCAGTACTTC
17	TRBV4-2	TRBJ2-1	.	TRBD2	CASSQVSGGASYNEQFF	TGTGCCAGCAGCCAGGTTAGCGGGGGTGCCTCCTACAATGAGCAGTTCTTC
16	TRBV4-3	TRBJ1-4	.	.	CASSQSGGVGNEKLFF	TGCGCCAGCAGCCAATCTGGGGGGGTGGGGAATGAAAAACTGTTTTTT
15	TRBV5-1	TRBJ2-7	few	TRBD1	CASSDTRDRDHEQYF	TGCGCCAGCAGCGACACCCGGGACAGGGACCACGAGCAGTACTTC
17	TRBV6-6	TRBJ2-1	.	.	CASSLNTPGEGLYEQFF	TGTGCCAGCAGTCTAAACACCCCCGGAGAGGGCCTCTATGAGCAGTTCTTC
13	TRBV30	TRBJ1-4	.	.	CAWSGQVREKLFF	TGTGCCTGGAGTGGGCAGGTCCGAGAAAAACTGTTTTTT
13	TRBV6-5	TRBJ1-1	.	.	CASSYRVWTEAFF	TGTGCCAGCAGTTACCGCGTTTGGACTGAAGCTTTCTTT
16	TRBV6-2/TRBV6-3	TRBJ2-3	once	TRBD2	CASSYPAGLGTDTQYF	TGTGCCAGCAGTTACCCAGCGGGGTTGGGGACAGATACGCAGTATTTT
14	TRBV2	TRBJ2-2	.	TRBD2	CASSRTSAAGELFF	TGTGCCAGCAGTCGGACTAGCGCCGCCGGGGAGCTGTTTTTT
13	TRBV23-1	TRBJ2-7	.	.	CASPRGMIYEQYF	TGCGCCAGCCCTCGGGGAATGATCTACGAGCAGTACTTC
15	TRBV4-1	TRBJ1-1	.	.	CASSQRALGETEAFF	TGCGCCAGCAGCCAAAGGGCCCTTGGGGAGACTGAAGCTTTCTTT
15	TRBV27	TRBJ2-2	.	TRBD1	CASSLGQLNTGELFF	TGTGCCAGCAGTTTGGGACAGCTGAACACCGGGGAGCTGTTTTTT